Only one count was recorded for the clone carrying this T cell receptor beta chain. The source of the sample is a study of blood T cell repertoires in COVID-19. Across the study: T cells, B-cell-depleted T cells, or PBMCs supplied cDNA or gDNA.

The CDR3 totals 16 residues. The germline V gene encodes CDR1 LNHNV and CDR2 YYDKDF (reference sequence). V was pared by 1 base and J by 1 base, with 7 bases of the junction left unmatched. Libraries were prepared by immunoSEQ multiplex PCR; TCRdb keeps only in-frame clonotypes and omits some of them. Here the sample spans roughly 70,000 clones, approximately 73% being singletons. The clonotype originates from a man aged 55 to 70 with COVID-19, enrolled during active disease. The rearrangement uses TRBV15 and TRBJ2-7; 7 bases are a match to TRBD1. Sequenced material: peripheral blood. CDR3 nucleotides: TGTGCCACCAGCAGAGGATTGGACAGGAGTTCCTACGAGCAGTACTTC. Translated: CATSRGLDRSSYEQYF.